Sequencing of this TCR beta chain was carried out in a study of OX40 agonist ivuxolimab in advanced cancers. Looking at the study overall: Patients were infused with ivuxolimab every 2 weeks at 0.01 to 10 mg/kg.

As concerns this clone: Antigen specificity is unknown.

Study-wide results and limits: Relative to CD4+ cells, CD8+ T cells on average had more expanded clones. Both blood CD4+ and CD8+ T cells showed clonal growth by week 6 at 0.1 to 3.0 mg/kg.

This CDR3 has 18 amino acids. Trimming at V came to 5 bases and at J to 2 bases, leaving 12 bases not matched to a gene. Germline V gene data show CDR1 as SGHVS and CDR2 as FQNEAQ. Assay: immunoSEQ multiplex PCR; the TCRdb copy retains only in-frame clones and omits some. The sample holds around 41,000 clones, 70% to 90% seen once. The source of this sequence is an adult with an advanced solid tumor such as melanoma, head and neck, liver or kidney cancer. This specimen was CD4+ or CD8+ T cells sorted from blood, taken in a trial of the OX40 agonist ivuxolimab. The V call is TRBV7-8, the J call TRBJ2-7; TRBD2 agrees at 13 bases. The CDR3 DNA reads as TGTGCCAGCAGCGCAATAACCGGGACTAGCGGGACCACCTACGAGCAGTACTTC. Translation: CASSAITGTSGTTYEQYF.